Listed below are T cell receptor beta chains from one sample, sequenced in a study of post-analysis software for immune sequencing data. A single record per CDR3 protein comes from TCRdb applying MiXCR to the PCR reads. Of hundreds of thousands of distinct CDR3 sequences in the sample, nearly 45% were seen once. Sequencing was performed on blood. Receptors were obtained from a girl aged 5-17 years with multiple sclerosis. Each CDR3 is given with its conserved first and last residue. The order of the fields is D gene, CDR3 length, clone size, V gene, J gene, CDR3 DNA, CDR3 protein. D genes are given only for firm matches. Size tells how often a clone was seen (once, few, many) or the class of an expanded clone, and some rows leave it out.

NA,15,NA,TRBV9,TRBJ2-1,TGTGCCAGCAGCGTAGAAAACAACGGGGGCGGTGAGCAGTTCTTC,CASSVENNGGGEQFF
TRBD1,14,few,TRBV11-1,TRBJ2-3,TGTGCCAGCAGCAGACCGGGACAGTATTTAGCGCAGTATTTT,CASSRPGQYLAQYF
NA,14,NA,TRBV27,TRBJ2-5,TGTGCCAGCAGTTTTGGGGTACTACAAGAGACCCAGTACTTC,CASSFGVLQETQYF
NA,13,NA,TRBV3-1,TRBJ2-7,TGTGCCAGCAGCCGGGCGGATACCTACGAGCAGTACTTC,CASSRADTYEQYF
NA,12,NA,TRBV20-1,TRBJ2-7,TGCAGTGCTTTGGCGCTCGCCTACGAGCAGTACTTC,CSALALAYEQYF
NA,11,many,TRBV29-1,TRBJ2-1,TGCAGCTCTGGGGGGTACAATGAGCAGTTCTTC,CSSGGYNEQFF
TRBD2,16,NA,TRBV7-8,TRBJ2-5,TGTGCCAGCAGCCCTTCTAGCGGGAGGGATCAAGAGACCCAGTACTTC,CASSPSSGRDQETQYF
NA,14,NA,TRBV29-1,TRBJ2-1,TGCAGCGTTGGCGGGGCAGGAGCCTACAATGAGCAGTTCTTC,CSVGGAGAYNEQFF
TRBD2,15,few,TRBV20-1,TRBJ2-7,TGCAGTGCTAGAGATATAGCGGGAGGCTCCTACGAGCAGTACTTC,CSARDIAGGSYEQYF
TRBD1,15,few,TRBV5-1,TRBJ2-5,TGCGCCAGCAGCTTGGGGGACAGGGCACACGAGACCCAGTACTTC,CASSLGDRAHETQYF
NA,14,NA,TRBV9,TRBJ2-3,TGTGCCAGCAGCGTAGCAAGGATTACAGATACGCAGTATTTT,CASSVARITDTQYF
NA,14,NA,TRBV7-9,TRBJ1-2,TGTGCCAGCAGCAATGACAGGAGTTTCTATGGCTACACCTTC,CASSNDRSFYGYTF
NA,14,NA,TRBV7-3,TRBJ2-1,TGTGCCAGCAGCAGGGAGTCTACTTACAATGAGCAGTTCTTC,CASSRESTYNEQFF
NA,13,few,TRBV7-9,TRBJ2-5,TGTGCCAGCAACAGAGGAGGGGAAGAGACCCAGTACTTC,CASNRGGEETQYF
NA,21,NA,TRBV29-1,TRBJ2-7,TGCAGCGTCACGAAAGGGGCAAAGCCCCCCGGATCCAAGGCCTTTACCTACGAGCAGTACTTC,CSVTKGAKPPGSKAFTYEQYF
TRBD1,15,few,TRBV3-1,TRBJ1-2,TGTGCCAGCAGCCTACAGACAGGGGGCTTGTATGGCTACACCTTC,CASSLQTGGLYGYTF
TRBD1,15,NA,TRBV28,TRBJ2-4,TGTGCCACCAGCCTCCGAAGGACAGGGCGTTCGGAGCAGTACTTC,CATSLRRTGRSEQYF
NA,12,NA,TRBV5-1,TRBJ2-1,TGCGCCAGCAGCTTGGAGGAGGCTGAGCAGTTCTTC,CASSLEEAEQFF
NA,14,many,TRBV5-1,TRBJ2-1,TGCGCCAGCAGCGGAGGGGGGGGCTACAATGAGCAGTTCTTC,CASSGGGGYNEQFF
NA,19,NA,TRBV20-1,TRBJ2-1,TGCAGTGCTAGAGGACGCGACAGGCTACTAACAAGCTCCTACAATGAGCAGTTCTTC,CSARGRDRLLTSSYNEQFF
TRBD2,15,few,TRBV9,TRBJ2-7,TGTGCCGGCAGCGTAGGGCTAGCGGATGGACGGGAGCAGTACTTC,CAGSVGLADGREQYF
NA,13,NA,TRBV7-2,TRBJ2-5,TGTGCCAGCAGTAAGCCGGGGTGGGAGACCCAGTACTTC,CASSKPGWETQYF
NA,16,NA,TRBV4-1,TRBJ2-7,TGCGCCAGCAGCCCGTCAGGTGGGGCTCGATACTACGAGCAGTACTTC,CASSPSGGARYYEQYF
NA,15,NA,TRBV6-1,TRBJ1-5,TGTGCCAGCCCTAATAAAGACCAAGGCAATCAGCCCCAGCATTTT,CASPNKDQGNQPQHF
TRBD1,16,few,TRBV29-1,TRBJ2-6,TGCAGCGTTGCAGGACAGGGGGCTTCTGGGGCCAACGTCCTGACTTTC,CSVAGQGASGANVLTF
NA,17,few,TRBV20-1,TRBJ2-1,TGCAGTGCTAGCGCCTTGACTAGGACGGTCTCCTACAATGAGCAGTTCTTC,CSASALTRTVSYNEQFF
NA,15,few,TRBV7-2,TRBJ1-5,TGTGCCAGCAGCTCAGTGACACATAGCAATCAGCCCCAGCATTTT,CASSSVTHSNQPQHF
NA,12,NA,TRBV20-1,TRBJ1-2,TGCAGTGCACGCGACACTTGGAATCGGGACACCTTC,CSARDTWNRDTF
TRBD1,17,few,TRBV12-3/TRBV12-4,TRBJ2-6,TGTGCCAGCAGTATCGGGACAGGGCCCTCTGGGGCCAACGTCCTGACTTTC,CASSIGTGPSGANVLTF
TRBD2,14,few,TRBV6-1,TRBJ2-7,TGTGCCAGCAGTGCTGGGGGGGGAGCCTACGAGCAGTACTTC,CASSAGGGAYEQYF
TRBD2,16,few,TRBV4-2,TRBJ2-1,TGTGCCAGCAGCCAAGCTAGCGGGAGAGTCTACAATGAGCAGTTCTTC,CASSQASGRVYNEQFF
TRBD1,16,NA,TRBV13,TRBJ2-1,TGTGCCAGCAGGCTCTGGGACAGGGGGCCTCCGGGGGAGCAGTTCTTC,CASRLWDRGPPGEQFF
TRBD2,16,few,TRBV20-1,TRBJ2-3,TGCAGTGCTAGTCCGAGGACTAGCGGGAGCACAGATACGCAGTATTTT,CSASPRTSGSTDTQYF
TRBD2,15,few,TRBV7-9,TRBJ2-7,TGTGCCAGCAGCCCTAGACTAGCGGGATCTTACGAGCAGTACTTC,CASSPRLAGSYEQYF
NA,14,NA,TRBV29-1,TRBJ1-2,TGCAGCGTTGAAGTGGACGGAGCTAACTATGGCTACACCTTC,CSVEVDGANYGYTF
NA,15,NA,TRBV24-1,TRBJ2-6,TGTGCCACCAGTGATCCGGGCCCTGGGGCCAACGTCCTGACTTTC,CATSDPGPGANVLTF
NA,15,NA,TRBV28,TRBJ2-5,TGTGCCAGCAGTTTATTTATGGGGGGCACTGGGGAGCAGTACTTC,CASSLFMGGTGEQYF
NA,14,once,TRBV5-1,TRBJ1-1,TGCGCCAGCAGCCCCGATACTGATAACACTGAAGCTTTCTTT,CASSPDTDNTEAFF
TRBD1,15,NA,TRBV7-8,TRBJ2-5,TGTGCCAGCAGCCTTTACGACAGGGGACAAGAGACCCAGTACTTC,CASSLYDRGQETQYF
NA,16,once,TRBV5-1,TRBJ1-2,TGCGCCAGCAGCATAACGACCCGGGGTATCGACTATGGCTACACCTTC,CASSITTRGIDYGYTF
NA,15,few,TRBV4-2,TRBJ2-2,TGTGCCAGCAGCCAACCGAGAGGTACCACCGGGGAGCTGTTTTTT,CASSQPRGTTGELFF
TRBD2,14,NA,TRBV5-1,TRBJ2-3,TGCGCCAGCAGGTACAGCGGGATGACAGATACGCAGTATTTT,CASRYSGMTDTQYF
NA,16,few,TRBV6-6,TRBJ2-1,TGTGCCAGCAGTTACTCGAACAGGGAGAAGTACAATGAGCAGTTCTTC,CASSYSNREKYNEQFF